This entry describes one TCR beta chain. No antigen is known for it. No clone much larger than this one lies a single base away; base qualities are absent. This record belongs to a study of a mutant IDH1 vaccine in newly diagnosed glioma (dated by TCRdb to the early 2020s). For context, the study as a whole: Of the 32 patients who were treated, about 62% were male and about 40% were female, and the mean age was around 40 years. Peripheral blood samples were drawn at six visits, namely V03 (baseline), V05, V07, V10, V12 and V13. Longitudinal TCRB deep sequencing was done for about two dozen treated patients, wherever samples were available for exploratory analyses. Before enrollment, patients had received standard therapy of radiotherapy alone, temozolomide alone, or radiochemotherapy with temozolomide; most received the combination. General study outcomes and caveats: The authors noted that analyses of patient blood samples could not be reproduced because of sample limitations. Selection of PBMC samples for TCRB deep sequencing was based on availability. Across multiple MHC alleles, vaccine-induced immune responses were seen in 90% to 95% of patients. No apparent relationship was observed between pseudoprogression and alterations in the top peripheral T cell clonotypes detected by TCRB sequencing.

Reading the germline V gene (reference sequence) gives CDR1 MNHEY and CDR2 SMNVEV. Deletion took 6 bases off V and 6 bases off J, with a span of 12 bases between the germline ends. The CDR3 measures 12 amino acids from cysteine to phenylalanine. The kept DNA is CDR3 alone, 36 bases in frame from the first base. The library was obtained by the immunoSEQ multiplex PCR assay. Rearranged TCR beta chain sequences were amplified with the hsTCRB Kit following the manufacturer's protocol. Sequencing of TCRB libraries was carried out on an Illumina MiSeq. Per the source publication's procedure: The proprietary platform of the kit vendor was used for demultiplexing, trimming and gene mapping. In TCRdb, the immuneACCESS table is reduced to in-frame sequences with V and J assigned. These tables do not hold every clone; where another copy was compared, an unresolved V gene accounts for under half, and the others remain unexplained. V and J calls and clone size come straight from that table; D and trimming were deduced from the DNA. The sample yields some 90,000 clones; about four fifths were counted once. Together, the top ten hold 4.5% to 5.5% of the sample.

The time point label on this specimen signifies: baseline, week 1 (first vaccination visit). The meaning of the sample's treatment or condition label: pre-vaccination baseline after standard-of-care therapy. All donors had newly diagnosed IDH1-mutant astrocytomas of WHO grade 3 or 4 that showed loss of nuclear ATRX. The samples were drawn from NOA16, a multicentre, single-arm, open-label phase I trial in Germany that tested a mutant IDH1 peptide vaccine in humans for the first time. For immunogenicity testing, the blood drawn at visit V03 was used as the baseline sample. The DNeasy Blood and Tissue Kit was used to extract genomic DNA from EDTA blood for TCRB sequencing.

Sequencing was performed on PBMCs, taken from a glioma patient treated with radiotherapy, temozolomide or both. Rearrangement joined TRBV27 to TRBJ2-7; the D gene is tentatively TRBD1 or TRBD2, each matching 5 bases. The source of this sequence is a man between 40 and 49 years old with glioma. Some clones in this sample may be carry-over from other donors' samples. This receptor carries the CDR3 CASSQTGAEQYF. Here is the DNA: TGTGCCAGCAGCCAGACCGGGGCCGAGCAGTACTTC.